This T cell receptor (beta chain) was identified in a study of blood T cell repertoires in COVID-19. CDR1 and CDR2 from the germline V gene are LNHDA and SQIVND (reference sequence). With V trimmed by 5 bases and J by 4 bases, 7 bases remained unmatched. The CDR3 has 16 amino acids. Libraries were prepared by immunoSEQ multiplex PCR; TCRdb keeps only in-frame clonotypes and omits some of them. The repertoire holds about 60,000 clones, with 90% as singletons. Sequences were obtained from peripheral blood. The V call is TRBV19, the J call TRBJ1-4; 10 bases fit TRBD1. The clonotype comes from a human donor with active COVID-19. The donor label of this sample is uncertain. The CDR3 coding sequence is TGTGCCAGTAGTCTGGGACAGGGGAGTGGTAATGAAAAACTGTTTTTT. Its translation is CASSLGQGSGNEKLFF.